Listed below are T cell receptor beta chains from one sample, sequenced in a study of cytomegalovirus exposure and HLA in healthy donors. Assay: immunoSEQ multiplex PCR; the TCRdb copy retains only in-frame clones and omits some. The sample has about 120,000 clones, roughly 60% seen once; the top ten hold more than 8.5%. The sequenced sample consisted of PBMCs. The origin of the receptors is a man aged 40-50 years in good health and CMV-seropositive. Each CDR3 is given with its conserved first and last residue. A D gene is named only where the DNA matches it firmly. For some rows the clone size is stated as once, few or many, or as a class when expanded; others skip it.

V gene: TRBV29-1
clone size: -
J gene: TRBJ1-4
D gene: TRBD1
CDR3 DNA: TGCAGCGTTGCGGACTACCCTGGGTCCGGGACAGGGGCGATAAGGAAACTGTTTTTT
CDR3 protein: CSVADYPGSGTGAIRKLFF

V gene: TRBV19
clone size: few
J gene: TRBJ1-4
D gene: TRBD1
CDR3 DNA: TGTGCCAGTAGTATCGGCAGGGGGGATGAAAAACTGTTTTTT
CDR3 protein: CASSIGRGDEKLFF

V gene: TRBV6-5
clone size: -
J gene: TRBJ2-1
D gene: -
CDR3 DNA: TGTGCCAGCAGTTACGCCCGGGGCTCCTACAATGAGCAGTTCTTC
CDR3 protein: CASSYARGSYNEQFF

V gene: TRBV5-1
clone size: -
J gene: TRBJ2-7
D gene: TRBD2
CDR3 DNA: TGCGCCAGCAGCCCGTGGGGACTAGCGGGAGTGAACGAGCAGTACTTC
CDR3 protein: CASSPWGLAGVNEQYF

V gene: TRBV6-6
clone size: -
J gene: TRBJ2-6
D gene: -
CDR3 DNA: TGTGCCAGCAGTTACCCCTCCTTGGGGGCCAACGTCCTGACTTTC
CDR3 protein: CASSYPSLGANVLTF

V gene: TRBV18
clone size: -
J gene: TRBJ1-2
D gene: -
CDR3 DNA: TGTGCCAGCTCACCATCGGACGGGACTTCCTATCTCAATGGCTACACCTTC
CDR3 protein: CASSPSDGTSYLNGYTF

V gene: TRBV27
clone size: few
J gene: TRBJ2-7
D gene: TRBD1
CDR3 DNA: TGTGCCAGCAGTTTAACCACCGGGACAGGGGGCGCCTACGAGCAGTACTTC
CDR3 protein: CASSLTTGTGGAYEQYF

V gene: TRBV5-1
clone size: -
J gene: TRBJ2-5
D gene: TRBD2
CDR3 DNA: TGCGCCAGCAGCTTGGCCCCGGGGGGAAATCAAGAGACCCAGTACTTC
CDR3 protein: CASSLAPGGNQETQYF

V gene: TRBV4-1
clone size: -
J gene: TRBJ2-7
D gene: -
CDR3 DNA: TGCGCCAGCAGCCAAGTGCAGGATGACGCCTACGAGCAGTACTTC
CDR3 protein: CASSQVQDDAYEQYF

V gene: TRBV19
clone size: -
J gene: TRBJ2-5
D gene: -
CDR3 DNA: TGTGCCAGTAGTATGCTTACAGGGTTCGGACGAGAGACCCAGTACTTC
CDR3 protein: CASSMLTGFGRETQYF

V gene: TRBV6-5
clone size: -
J gene: TRBJ2-1
D gene: TRBD2
CDR3 DNA: TGTGCCAGCAGTTCGGAGCGACTAGCGGGAAACAATGAGCAGTTCTTC
CDR3 protein: CASSSERLAGNNEQFF

V gene: TRBV10-3
clone size: -
J gene: TRBJ2-1
D gene: -
CDR3 DNA: TGTGCCATCAGAGACAAGGCAGGGTTGACCTACAATGAGCAGTTCTTC
CDR3 protein: CAIRDKAGLTYNEQFF

V gene: TRBV20-1
clone size: -
J gene: TRBJ1-5
D gene: -
CDR3 DNA: TGCAGTGCTAGTATCGATCAGCCCCAGCATTTT
CDR3 protein: CSASIDQPQHF

V gene: TRBV29-1
clone size: -
J gene: TRBJ1-2
D gene: -
CDR3 DNA: TGCAGCGTTACTCAAGGGGTAAACTATGGCTACACCTTC
CDR3 protein: CSVTQGVNYGYTF

V gene: TRBV2
clone size: -
J gene: TRBJ1-1
D gene: -
CDR3 DNA: TGTGCCAGCAGTGAGAGGGTCATGAACACTGAAGCTTTCTTT
CDR3 protein: CASSERVMNTEAFF

V gene: TRBV4-1
clone size: -
J gene: TRBJ2-7
D gene: TRBD1
CDR3 DNA: TGCGCCAGCAGCCAAGAAGGGGGCCAGGGTAGGTACCAGTACTTC
CDR3 protein: CASSQEGGQGRYQYF

V gene: TRBV6-6
clone size: -
J gene: TRBJ1-2
D gene: TRBD1
CDR3 DNA: TGTGCCACCAGGGGGCTTACGGACAGGGTCGGTGGCTACACCTTC
CDR3 protein: CATRGLTDRVGGYTF

V gene: TRBV11-2
clone size: -
J gene: TRBJ2-5
D gene: -
CDR3 DNA: TGTGCCAGCAGCCCAGGGACAGCCGGGGGCGAGACCCAGTACTTC
CDR3 protein: CASSPGTAGGETQYF

V gene: TRBV19
clone size: -
J gene: TRBJ2-6
D gene: -
CDR3 DNA: TGTGCCAGTAGTCCGGTCGGGAGCTCTGGGGCCAACGTCCTGACTTTC
CDR3 protein: CASSPVGSSGANVLTF

V gene: TRBV7-9
clone size: few
J gene: TRBJ2-1
D gene: TRBD2
CDR3 DNA: TGTGCCAGCAGCCCGCCGGGACTAGCGGGAGGGAATGAGCAGTTCTTC
CDR3 protein: CASSPPGLAGGNEQFF

V gene: TRBV19
clone size: -
J gene: TRBJ2-4
D gene: TRBD2
CDR3 DNA: TGTGCCAGTAGTACCGGACTAGCGGACGCCAAAAACATTCAGTACTTC
CDR3 protein: CASSTGLADAKNIQYF

V gene: TRBV7-9
clone size: -
J gene: TRBJ1-2
D gene: -
CDR3 DNA: TGTGCCAGCAGCTTAGTGGAGGAACGTGGCTACACCTTC
CDR3 protein: CASSLVEERGYTF

V gene: TRBV5-4
clone size: -
J gene: TRBJ2-5
D gene: -
CDR3 DNA: TGTGCCAGCAGCCTGAGGACAGCCAACCAAGAGACCCAGTACTTC
CDR3 protein: CASSLRTANQETQYF

V gene: TRBV13
clone size: -
J gene: TRBJ2-4
D gene: -
CDR3 DNA: TGTGCCAGCAGCCCGCGGCGGGGAGCGGACATTCAGTACTTC
CDR3 protein: CASSPRRGADIQYF

V gene: TRBV19
clone size: few
J gene: TRBJ1-1
D gene: -
CDR3 DNA: TGTGCCAGTAGAACAGTGAACACTGAAGCTTTCTTT
CDR3 protein: CASRTVNTEAFF

V gene: TRBV11-1
clone size: -
J gene: TRBJ2-7
D gene: -
CDR3 DNA: TGTGCCAGCAGCACCAGACGGACTCTCTACGAGCAGTACTTC
CDR3 protein: CASSTRRTLYEQYF

V gene: TRBV5-1
clone size: -
J gene: TRBJ2-7
D gene: TRBD1
CDR3 DNA: TGCGCCAGCAGCCCGCACCGGGACAGTTCCTACGAGCAGTACTTC
CDR3 protein: CASSPHRDSSYEQYF

V gene: TRBV7-3
clone size: -
J gene: TRBJ2-1
D gene: TRBD2
CDR3 DNA: TGTGCCAGCAGCCCTGGCGGGGGGGCAAGTAATGAGCAGTTCTTC
CDR3 protein: CASSPGGGASNEQFF

V gene: TRBV4-1
clone size: -
J gene: TRBJ2-7
D gene: -
CDR3 DNA: TGCGCCAGCAGCCAAGATTTACGAGGGGGAGGGCCCCACTACGAGCAGTACTTC
CDR3 protein: CASSQDLRGGGPHYEQYF

V gene: TRBV9
clone size: -
J gene: TRBJ1-6
D gene: TRBD1
CDR3 DNA: TGTGCCAGCAGCTCCCGACAGGGTAATTCACCCCTCCACTTT
CDR3 protein: CASSSRQGNSPLHF

V gene: TRBV6-1
clone size: -
J gene: TRBJ2-3
D gene: TRBD1
CDR3 DNA: TGTGCCAGCAGTTCAGGACAGGACGTTGCAGATACGCAGTATTTT
CDR3 protein: CASSSGQDVADTQYF

V gene: TRBV28
clone size: -
J gene: TRBJ2-7
D gene: -
CDR3 DNA: TGTGCCAGCAGCCCAGGCAATTCCTACGAGCAGTACTTC
CDR3 protein: CASSPGNSYEQYF

V gene: TRBV27
clone size: few
J gene: TRBJ2-5
D gene: -
CDR3 DNA: TGTGCCAGCAGTTTATATGGGGGCTGGGAGACCCAGTACTTC
CDR3 protein: CASSLYGGWETQYF

V gene: TRBV6-5
clone size: -
J gene: TRBJ2-3
D gene: TRBD2
CDR3 DNA: TGTGCCAGCAGTCGCGAGACTAGCGGGATAGATACGCAGTATTTT
CDR3 protein: CASSRETSGIDTQYF

V gene: TRBV28
clone size: few
J gene: TRBJ2-7
D gene: TRBD1
CDR3 DNA: TGTGCCAGCAGCCACAGGACAGGGTCTCTCTCCGAGCAGTACTTC
CDR3 protein: CASSHRTGSLSEQYF

V gene: TRBV7-2
clone size: many
J gene: TRBJ1-1
D gene: -
CDR3 DNA: TGTGCCAGCAGCCCCGGCCCGGGACACATGAACACTGAAGCTTTCTTT
CDR3 protein: CASSPGPGHMNTEAFF

V gene: TRBV6-1
clone size: -
J gene: TRBJ2-7
D gene: TRBD2
CDR3 DNA: TGTGCCAGCATTGGACTAGCGGGCCTCTACGAGCAGTACTTC
CDR3 protein: CASIGLAGLYEQYF

V gene: TRBV6-5
clone size: -
J gene: TRBJ2-3
D gene: TRBD1
CDR3 DNA: TGTGCCAGCAGTTCCAGGGACAGGCTACGGACAGATACGCAGTATTTT
CDR3 protein: CASSSRDRLRTDTQYF

V gene: TRBV6-5
clone size: -
J gene: TRBJ1-4
D gene: TRBD1
CDR3 DNA: TGTGCCAGCCGACAGGGCATCAATGAAAAACTGTTTTTT
CDR3 protein: CASRQGINEKLFF

V gene: TRBV5-1
clone size: few
J gene: TRBJ1-2
D gene: -
CDR3 DNA: TGCGCCAGCAGCCCCGGGGGGAACTATGGCTACACCTTC
CDR3 protein: CASSPGGNYGYTF

V gene: TRBV6-5
clone size: few
J gene: TRBJ2-7
D gene: -
CDR3 DNA: TGTGCCAGCAGTATCGGGACTCAGTACGAGCAGTACTTC
CDR3 protein: CASSIGTQYEQYF

V gene: TRBV11-2
clone size: -
J gene: TRBJ1-5
D gene: -
CDR3 DNA: TGTGCCAGCAGCTTAGGCAGGTCCAATCAGCCCCAGCATTTT
CDR3 protein: CASSLGRSNQPQHF

V gene: TRBV14
clone size: few
J gene: TRBJ1-6
D gene: -
CDR3 DNA: TGTGCCAGCAGCCCTACGGGAGCACCCCTCCACTTT
CDR3 protein: CASSPTGAPLHF

V gene: TRBV6-5
clone size: -
J gene: TRBJ1-1
D gene: -
CDR3 DNA: TGTGCCAGCAGTTACGTCCAGGGGACCTCGGGAACTGAAGCTTTCTTT
CDR3 protein: CASSYVQGTSGTEAFF

V gene: TRBV18
clone size: -
J gene: TRBJ2-2
D gene: -
CDR3 DNA: TGTGCCAGCTCACCACCACTGACAGGGAACACCGGGGAGCTGTTTTTT
CDR3 protein: CASSPPLTGNTGELFF

V gene: TRBV10-3
clone size: -
J gene: TRBJ2-3
D gene: -
CDR3 DNA: TGTGCCATCAGTGAGTCAACTAGCACCCCAGATACGCAGTATTTT
CDR3 protein: CAISESTSTPDTQYF

V gene: TRBV9
clone size: -
J gene: TRBJ2-3
D gene: -
CDR3 DNA: TGTGCCAGCAGCGTAGCGGAGATGACAGATACGCAGTATTTT
CDR3 protein: CASSVAEMTDTQYF

V gene: TRBV10-3
clone size: -
J gene: TRBJ2-1
D gene: -
CDR3 DNA: TGTGCCATCAGTGAGTTTAGTAGTAAAGGGATTGGAGGATACAATGAGCAGTTCTTC
CDR3 protein: CAISEFSSKGIGGYNEQFF

V gene: TRBV2
clone size: -
J gene: TRBJ2-7
D gene: -
CDR3 DNA: TGTGCCAGCAGTGAAGCGCTGACCTACTACGAGCAGTACTTC
CDR3 protein: CASSEALTYYEQYF

V gene: TRBV7-2
clone size: -
J gene: TRBJ1-2
D gene: -
CDR3 DNA: TGTGCCAGCAGCTCCTACAGTTCCGATGGCTACACCTTC
CDR3 protein: CASSSYSSDGYTF

V gene: TRBV18
clone size: -
J gene: TRBJ2-7
D gene: -
CDR3 DNA: TGTGCCAGCTCCCCCGGACAGGTGGAGGGAGAGCAGTACTTC
CDR3 protein: CASSPGQVEGEQYF